This T cell receptor beta chain was obtained from a study of cytomegalovirus exposure and HLA in healthy donors. Across the study: The use of the same platform for the 100 to 150 validation repertoires and the approximately 690 first-cohort repertoires was reported by a later analysis.

Germline V lookup: CDR1 MNHEY, CDR2 SMNVEV (reference sequence). CDR3 length equals 15 residues. The V end was cut by 2 bases, the J end by 8 bases, with 16 bases between. To note about this clone: Antigen unknown.

Clones were sequenced by immunoSEQ multiplex PCR, and TCRdb holds only the in-frame ones, with some missing. The data contain under 80,000 clones, approximately 93% of them singletons. Notes on the study in general: According to a subsequent analysis, TCR clusters identified in the first cohort showed a tendency to co-occur across the roughly 110 validation repertoires. Reportedly, diagnosis of cytomegalovirus status by the classifier showed high specificity and sensitivity. The study flagged some 170 TCR beta chains as cytomegalovirus-associated.

The chain uses TRBV27 and TRBJ2-1, with D possibly matching TRBD1 (6 bases). Sequenced input: PBMCs. This receptor was identified in a woman between 18 and 29 years old in good health and CMV-seropositive. The CDR3 DNA follows: TGTGCCAGCAGTTTAGGGGCAGGGACATTTGATGAGCAGTTCTTC. It specifies CASSLGAGTFDEQFF.